A selection of T cell receptor beta chains follows, all from one sample in a study of blood T cell repertoires in COVID-19. The data were produced by immunoSEQ multiplex PCR, yet TCRdb's version contains in-frame clones alone and is incomplete. The table includes 45,000 to 60,000 clones, about 80% detected once. Sequencing was carried out using peripheral blood. The receptors originated from a man older than 75 with COVID-19, enrolled during active disease. Each CDR3 is given with its conserved first and last residue. Each record gives: CDR3 protein, CDR3 DNA, D gene, V gene, clone size, J gene. A D gene is named only where the DNA matches it firmly. The size entry is marked missing in some rows and otherwise reads once, few, many or a size class.

CAYGTSEVDTQYF | TGTGCCTACGGGACTAGCGAGGTAGATACGCAGTATTTT | TRBD2 | TRBV10-3 | NA | TRBJ2-3
CASSTRGGPNEKLFF | TGTGCCAGCAGCACTAGGGGGGGGCCTAATGAAAAACTGTTTTTT | NA | TRBV2 | NA | TRBJ1-4
CASSRGRGQGITEAFF | TGTGCCAGTAGTAGGGGCAGGGGGCAAGGGATTACTGAAGCTTTCTTT | TRBD1 | TRBV19 | NA | TRBJ1-1
CASSLLDKDTEAFF | TGTGCCAGCAGCCTATTAGACAAGGACACTGAAGCTTTCTTT | NA | TRBV7-8 | NA | TRBJ1-1
CASSASGTEYNEQFF | TGTGCCAGCAGTGCCTCCGGGACAGAGTACAATGAGCAGTTCTTC | TRBD1 | TRBV27 | NA | TRBJ2-1
CASRGTGWGPLHF | TGTGCCAGCAGGGGGACAGGGTGGGGACCCCTCCACTTT | TRBD1 | TRBV28 | NA | TRBJ1-6
CASSQAGQGGTEAFF | TGTGCCAGCAGCCAAGCGGGACAGGGGGGTACTGAAGCTTTCTTT | TRBD1 | TRBV4-2 | NA | TRBJ1-1
CASRLEQGRSGGNTIYF | TGTGCCAGCAGACTAGAACAAGGACGGTCGGGGGGAAACACCATATATTTT | NA | TRBV7-2 | few | TRBJ1-3
CASSLLGGQLYSNQPQHF | TGTGCCAGCAGTTTATTAGGGGGACAGCTTTATAGCAATCAGCCCCAGCATTTT | TRBD1 | TRBV27 | NA | TRBJ1-5
CASSLTENTEAFF | TGCGCCAGCAGTTTGACAGAGAACACTGAAGCTTTCTTT | NA | TRBV4-3 | few | TRBJ1-1
CASSVGTAYQPQHF | TGTGCCAGCAGCGTAGGGACAGCCTATCAGCCCCAGCATTTT | NA | TRBV9 | NA | TRBJ1-5
CASSPLTGDPYEQYF | TGTGCCAGCAGCCCCCTGACGGGGGATCCCTACGAGCAGTACTTC | NA | TRBV7-6 | NA | TRBJ2-7
CASSPTGTGGYTF | TGTGCCAGCAGCCCAACAGGGACCGGTGGCTACACCTTC | NA | TRBV7-9 | NA | TRBJ1-2
CSVVSTGQGAVDTQYF | TGCAGCGTTGTCTCCACGGGACAGGGTGCAGTAGATACGCAGTATTTT | TRBD1 | TRBV29-1 | once | TRBJ2-3
CASSHGQGAYEQYF | TGTGCCAGCAGCCATGGACAGGGGGCGTACGAGCAGTACTTC | TRBD1 | TRBV9 | NA | TRBJ2-7
CASSAAGPRSGKQYF | TGTGCCAGCAGCGCCGCGGGACCGAGATCTGGGAAGCAGTACTTC | NA | TRBV9 | NA | TRBJ2-7
CAISQFDRNTEAFF | TGTGCCATCAGCCAGTTTGACAGGAACACTGAAGCTTTCTTT | NA | TRBV10-3 | NA | TRBJ1-1
CASSQESWAGEQFF | TGCGCCAGCAGCCAAGAGAGTTGGGCGGGTGAGCAGTTCTTC | NA | TRBV4-3 | NA | TRBJ2-1
CASSPEPDRVAEAFF | TGTGCCAGCAGCCCCGAACCTGACAGGGTTGCTGAAGCTTTCTTT | TRBD1 | TRBV5-6 | NA | TRBJ1-1
CASSQDLFFRANTGELFF | TGTGCCAGCAGCCAAGACCTGTTCTTTAGAGCCAACACCGGGGAGCTGTTTTTT | NA | TRBV4-2 | NA | TRBJ2-2
CASTSFRGNSNQPQHF | TGTGCCAGTACATCATTTAGGGGCAATAGCAATCAGCCCCAGCATTTT | NA | TRBV28 | few | TRBJ1-5
CASSTSGGVAYNEQFF | TGTGCCAGCAGCACTAGCGGGGGGGTCGCCTACAATGAGCAGTTCTTC | TRBD2 | TRBV7-3 | NA | TRBJ2-1
CASSQDLGAPGYTF | TGTGCCAGCAGCCAAGACCTGGGGGCGCCTGGCTACACCTTC | NA | TRBV14 | NA | TRBJ1-2
CASSFTGNYGYTF | TGTGCCAGCAGTTTTACAGGGAACTATGGCTACACCTTC | NA | TRBV27 | NA | TRBJ1-2
CASSDTYGYTF | TGTGCCAGCAGTGACACTTATGGCTACACCTTC | NA | TRBV6-1 | NA | TRBJ1-2
CASISAPGVWTGELFF | TGTGCCAGTATCTCTGCCCCCGGGGTGTGGACCGGGGAGCTGTTTTTT | NA | TRBV19 | NA | TRBJ2-2
CASSVRETGAPNYGYTF | TGTGCCAGCAGCGTAAGGGAAACAGGGGCTCCCAACTATGGCTACACCTTC | TRBD1 | TRBV9 | few | TRBJ1-2
CATSDRRTSGSYTGELFF | TGTGCCACCAGTGATCGAAGGACTAGCGGGAGTTATACCGGGGAGCTGTTTTTT | TRBD2 | TRBV24-1 | NA | TRBJ2-2
CASSEVVGPVWFF | TGTGCCAGCAGTGAAGTGGTTGGGCCAGTTTGGTTTTTT | NA | TRBV6-1 | NA | TRBJ2-2
CASSWGVSSGEQFF | TGTGCCAGCAGCTGGGGAGTCTCTTCTGGTGAGCAGTTCTTC | NA | TRBV5-6 | once | TRBJ2-1
CASSQQGVASYEQYF | TGTGCCAGTAGTCAACAGGGGGTAGCGTCCTACGAGCAGTACTTC | TRBD1 | TRBV19 | NA | TRBJ2-7
CASSLDWVTGSGGYTF | TGTGCCAGCAGCTTAGATTGGGTCACAGGTTCGGGCGGCTACACCTTC | NA | TRBV11-2 | NA | TRBJ1-2
CSGTGGVGKTGELFF | TGCAGCGGCACAGGGGGCGTCGGGAAGACCGGGGAGCTGTTTTTT | TRBD1 | TRBV29-1 | NA | TRBJ2-2
CASSLDSLSYEQYF | TGTGCCAGCAGCTTGGACAGCCTTTCCTACGAGCAGTACTTC | NA | TRBV27 | few | TRBJ2-7
CAWSGGISSPLHF | TGTGCCTGGAGTGGAGGGATAAGTTCACCCCTCCACTTT | NA | TRBV30 | medium-sized | TRBJ1-6
CASSPGQDMNTEAFF | TGTGCCAGCAGCCCCGGACAGGATATGAACACTGAAGCTTTCTTT | TRBD1 | TRBV5-4 | once | TRBJ1-1
CASSGTPGAAGVF | TGTGCCAGCTCCGGAACCCCGGGGGCCGCGGGAGTCTTT | NA | TRBV6-4 | NA | TRBJ1-1
CATELGAGETQYF | TGTGCAACCGAATTGGGGGCCGGGGAGACCCAGTACTTC | NA | TRBV7-9 | NA | TRBJ2-5
CASSESGRVHNEQFF | TGTGCCAGCAGCGAGAGCGGGAGGGTCCACAATGAGCAGTTCTTC | TRBD2 | TRBV9 | NA | TRBJ2-1
CASSLAREAGYPHF | TGTGCCAGCAGCTTAGCCCGGGAAGCGGGGTATCCGCATTTT | NA | TRBV7-2 | NA | TRBJ1-5
CASSEAGGYTF | TGTGCCAGCAGCGAGGCGGGGGGCTACACCTTC | NA | TRBV9 | NA | TRBJ1-2
CASQGTDYGYTF | TGTGCCAGCCAGGGTACAGACTATGGCTACACCTTC | NA | TRBV7-9 | NA | TRBJ1-2
CASSVSRVEQYF | TGCGCCAGCAGCGTTTCGCGGGTAGAGCAGTACTTC | NA | TRBV5-1 | NA | TRBJ2-7